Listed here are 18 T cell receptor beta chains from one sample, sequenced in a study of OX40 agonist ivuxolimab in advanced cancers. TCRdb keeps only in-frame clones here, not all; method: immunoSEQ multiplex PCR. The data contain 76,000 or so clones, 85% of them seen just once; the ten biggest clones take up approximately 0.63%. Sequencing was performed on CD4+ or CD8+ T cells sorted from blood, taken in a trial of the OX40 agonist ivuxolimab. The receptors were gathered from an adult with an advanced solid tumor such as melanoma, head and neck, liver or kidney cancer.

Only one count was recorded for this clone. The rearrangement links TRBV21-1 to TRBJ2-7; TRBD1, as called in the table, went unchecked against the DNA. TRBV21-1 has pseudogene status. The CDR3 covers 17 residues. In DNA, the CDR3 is TGTGCCAGCAGCAAAGGCGTGGCCGGGACAGGCTACTACGAGCAGTACTTC. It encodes CASSKGVAGTGYYEQYF.

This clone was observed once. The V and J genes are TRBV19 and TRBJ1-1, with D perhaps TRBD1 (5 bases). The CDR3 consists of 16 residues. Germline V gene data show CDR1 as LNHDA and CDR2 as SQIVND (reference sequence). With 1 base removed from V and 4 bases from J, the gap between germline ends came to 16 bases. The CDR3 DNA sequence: TGTGCCAGTAGTATAGGGGGCAGGCTGCGGTTCACTGAAGCTTTCTTT. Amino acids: CASSIGGRLRFTEAFF.

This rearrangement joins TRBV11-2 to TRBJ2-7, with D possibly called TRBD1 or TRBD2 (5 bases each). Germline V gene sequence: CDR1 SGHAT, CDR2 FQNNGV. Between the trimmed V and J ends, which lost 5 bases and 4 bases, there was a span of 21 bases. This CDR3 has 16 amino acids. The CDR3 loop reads CASSLGTVAGGYEQYF. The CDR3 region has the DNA TGTGCCAGCAGCCTAGGGACGGTGGCGGGCGGTTACGAGCAGTACTTC.

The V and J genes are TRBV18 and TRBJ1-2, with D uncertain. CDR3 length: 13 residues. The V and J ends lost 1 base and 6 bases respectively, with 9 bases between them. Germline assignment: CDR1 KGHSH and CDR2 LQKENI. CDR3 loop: CASSPRDGDGYTF. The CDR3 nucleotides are TGTGCCAGCTCACCACGTGACGGGGATGGCTACACCTTC.

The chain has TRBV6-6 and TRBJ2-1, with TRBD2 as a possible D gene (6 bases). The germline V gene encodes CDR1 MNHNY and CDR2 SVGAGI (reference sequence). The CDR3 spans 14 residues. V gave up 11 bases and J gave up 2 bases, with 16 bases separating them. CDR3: CALGSGGAYNEQFF. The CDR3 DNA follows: TGTGCCCTCGGAAGTGGCGGGGCCTACAATGAGCAGTTCTTC.

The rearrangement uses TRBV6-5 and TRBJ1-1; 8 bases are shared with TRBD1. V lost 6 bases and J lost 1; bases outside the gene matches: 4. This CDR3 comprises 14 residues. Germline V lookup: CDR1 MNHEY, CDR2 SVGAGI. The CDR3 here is CASRPGQENTEAFF. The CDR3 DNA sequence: TGTGCCAGCAGACCGGGACAGGAGAACACTGAAGCTTTCTTT.

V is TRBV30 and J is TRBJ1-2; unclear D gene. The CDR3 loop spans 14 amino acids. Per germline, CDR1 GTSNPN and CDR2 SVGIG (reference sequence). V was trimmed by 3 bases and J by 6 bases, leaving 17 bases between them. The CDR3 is CAWSDGWGKNGYTF. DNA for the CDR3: TGTGCCTGGAGCGACGGGTGGGGAAAGAATGGCTACACCTTC.

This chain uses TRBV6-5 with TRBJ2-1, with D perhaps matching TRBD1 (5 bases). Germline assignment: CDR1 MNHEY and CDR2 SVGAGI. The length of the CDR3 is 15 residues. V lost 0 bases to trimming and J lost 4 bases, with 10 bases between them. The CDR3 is CASSYSPQGYNEQFF. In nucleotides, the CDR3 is TGTGCCAGCAGTTACTCCCCCCAGGGATACAATGAGCAGTTCTTC.

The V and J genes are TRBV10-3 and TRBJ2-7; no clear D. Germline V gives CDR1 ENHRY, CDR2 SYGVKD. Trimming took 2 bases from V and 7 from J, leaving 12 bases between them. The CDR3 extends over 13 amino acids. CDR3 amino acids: CAISEAMLTEQYF. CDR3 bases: TGTGCCATCAGTGAGGCGATGCTGACAGAGCAGTACTTC.

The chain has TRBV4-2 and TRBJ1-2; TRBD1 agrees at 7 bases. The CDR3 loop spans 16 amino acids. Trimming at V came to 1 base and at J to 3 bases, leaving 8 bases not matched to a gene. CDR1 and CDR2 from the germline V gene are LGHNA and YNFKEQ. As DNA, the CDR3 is TGTGCCAGCAGCCAAGGGGTCAGGGGGTATGACTATGGCTACACCTTC. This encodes CASSQGVRGYDYGYTF.

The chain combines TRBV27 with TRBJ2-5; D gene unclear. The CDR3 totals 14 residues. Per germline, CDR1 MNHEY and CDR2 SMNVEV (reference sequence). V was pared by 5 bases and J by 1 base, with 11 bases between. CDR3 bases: TGTGCCAGCAGTCAGAACAGTGGCCAAGAGACCCAGTACTTC. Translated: CASSQNSGQETQYF.

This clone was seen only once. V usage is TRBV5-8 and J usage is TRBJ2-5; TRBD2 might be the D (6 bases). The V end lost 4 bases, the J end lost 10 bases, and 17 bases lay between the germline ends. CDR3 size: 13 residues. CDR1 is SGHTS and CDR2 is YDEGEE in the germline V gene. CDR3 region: CASSRALLGGQYF. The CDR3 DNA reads TGTGCCAGCAGCCGGGCCCTACTGGGGGGCCAGTACTTC.

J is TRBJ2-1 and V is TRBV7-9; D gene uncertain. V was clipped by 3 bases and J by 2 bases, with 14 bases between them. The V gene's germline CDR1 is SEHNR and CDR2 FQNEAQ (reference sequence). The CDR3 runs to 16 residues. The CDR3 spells CASSFGPSEPYNEQFF. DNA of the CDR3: TGTGCCAGCAGCTTTGGGCCCTCGGAACCCTACAATGAGCAGTTCTTC.

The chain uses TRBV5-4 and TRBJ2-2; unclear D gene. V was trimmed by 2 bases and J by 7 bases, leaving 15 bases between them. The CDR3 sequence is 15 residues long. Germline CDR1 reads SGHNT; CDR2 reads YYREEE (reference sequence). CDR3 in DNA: TGTGCCAGCAGCTTCGTACAGACTTTGGGCGGGGAGCTGTTTTTT. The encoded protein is CASSFVQTLGGELFF.

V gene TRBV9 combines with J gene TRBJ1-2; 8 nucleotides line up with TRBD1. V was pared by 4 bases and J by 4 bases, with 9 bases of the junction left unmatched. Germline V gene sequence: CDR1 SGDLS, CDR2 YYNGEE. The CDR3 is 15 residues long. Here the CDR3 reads CASSSRQGTSYGYTF. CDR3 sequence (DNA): TGTGCCAGCAGCTCCCGACAGGGGACCTCCTATGGCTACACCTTC.

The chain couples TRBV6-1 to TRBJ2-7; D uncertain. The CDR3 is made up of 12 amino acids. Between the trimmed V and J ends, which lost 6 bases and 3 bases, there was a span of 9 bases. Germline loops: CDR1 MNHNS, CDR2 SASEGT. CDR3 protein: CASRTDGYEQYF. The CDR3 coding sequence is TGTGCCAGCAGAACAGACGGCTACGAGCAGTACTTC.

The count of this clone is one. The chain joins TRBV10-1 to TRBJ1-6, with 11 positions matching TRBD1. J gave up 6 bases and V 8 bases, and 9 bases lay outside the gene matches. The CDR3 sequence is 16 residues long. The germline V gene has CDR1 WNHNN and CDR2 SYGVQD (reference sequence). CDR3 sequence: CASLRTGGSRNSPLHF. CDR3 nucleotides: TGCGCCAGCTTGCGGACAGGGGGCAGCCGTAATTCACCCCTCCACTTT.

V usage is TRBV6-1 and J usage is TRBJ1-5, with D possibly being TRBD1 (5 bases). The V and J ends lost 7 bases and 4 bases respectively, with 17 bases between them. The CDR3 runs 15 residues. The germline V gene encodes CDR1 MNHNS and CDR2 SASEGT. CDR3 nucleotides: TGTGCCAGCAACCAGGCCACGGGGGAGAATCAGCCCCAGCATTTT. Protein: CASNQATGENQPQHF.